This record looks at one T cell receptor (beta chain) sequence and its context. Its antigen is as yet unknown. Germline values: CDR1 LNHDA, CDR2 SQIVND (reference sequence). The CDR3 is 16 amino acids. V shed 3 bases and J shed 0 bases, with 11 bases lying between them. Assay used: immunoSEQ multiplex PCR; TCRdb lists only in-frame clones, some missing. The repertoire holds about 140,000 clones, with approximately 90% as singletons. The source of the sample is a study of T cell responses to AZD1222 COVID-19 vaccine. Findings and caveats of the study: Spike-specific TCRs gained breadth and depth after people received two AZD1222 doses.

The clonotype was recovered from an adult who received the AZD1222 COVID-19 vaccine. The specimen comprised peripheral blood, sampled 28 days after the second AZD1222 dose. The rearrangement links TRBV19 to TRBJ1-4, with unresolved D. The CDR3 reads CASSIAGSSTNEKLFF. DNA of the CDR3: TGTGCCAGTAGTATCGCAGGAAGCTCAACTAATGAAAAACTGTTTTTT.